This T cell receptor (beta chain) was observed in a study of vaccination effects on CD4 cells after COVID-19. About this clone: Its antigen is not identified.

The CDR3 covers 11 residues. Trimming removed 6 bases from V and 2 bases from J, with 4 bases in between. Germline V gene lookup returns CDR1 MDHEN and CDR2 SYDVKM. Antigen-specific CD4+ T cell clonotypes were called by their expansion after viral peptide-pool culture in ViraFEST. CD4+ T cells were isolated after nine to ten days of culture. Each participant was given two doses of one vaccine (BNT162b2 or mRNA-1273). Vaccine recipients, nucleocapsid antibody negative, had no prior SARS-CoV-2 infection. Wells each received approximately 2 million PBMC, cultured with approximately 9.7 IU/ml IL-2 and about 9.3 ug/ml peptides. Libraries were prepared by immunoSEQ multiplex PCR; TCRdb keeps only in-frame clonotypes and omits some of them. The table lists about 80,000 clones, around 74% of them singletons. Overall study results and limits: Infection- and vaccine-induced clones contracted markedly late after vaccination.

The sequence derives from a human donor who received a COVID-19 vaccine. Sequencing used CD4+ T cells from PBMCs cultured with HCoV-OC43 spike peptides, obtained after COVID-19 vaccination. Subset reported: HCoV-OC43 spike overlapping peptide pool stimulation. The rearrangement joins TRBV28 to TRBJ1-2; no clear D gene. The CDR3, as DNA: TGTGCCAGCAGCAAGAACTATGGCTACACCTTC. Amino acid sequence: CASSKNYGYTF.